A few counts support the clone carrying this TCR beta chain. The V and J ends lost 3 bases and 1 base respectively, with 15 bases between them. The CDR3 totals 16 residues. Germline loops: CDR1 LNHDA, CDR2 SQIVND (reference sequence). The data belong to a study of blood T cell repertoires in COVID-19. Background on the study: Some COVID-19 samples were acute and others convalescent; all came from the United States, Italy and Spain. PBMCs, B-cell-depleted T cells, or T cells provided the cDNA or gDNA that made up the material.

In the original workflow: Amplification with reference gene primers provided the estimates of nucleated cell counts. Assay used: immunoSEQ multiplex PCR; TCRdb lists only in-frame clones, some missing. The V and J calls and clone size are taken from that table; D and trimming were inferred from the DNA. The table records 100,000 to 110,000 clones, roughly 88% of them present only once. Specimen: peripheral blood. The TCR comes from a human donor in a cohort sampled during active COVID-19. The chain uses TRBV19 and TRBJ2-5; D possibly corresponds to TRBD2 (6 bases). DNA for the CDR3: TGTGCCAGTAGTATCTCGACTAGTAGTGGCCAAGAGACCCAGTACTTC. This gives the protein CASSISTSSGQETQYF.